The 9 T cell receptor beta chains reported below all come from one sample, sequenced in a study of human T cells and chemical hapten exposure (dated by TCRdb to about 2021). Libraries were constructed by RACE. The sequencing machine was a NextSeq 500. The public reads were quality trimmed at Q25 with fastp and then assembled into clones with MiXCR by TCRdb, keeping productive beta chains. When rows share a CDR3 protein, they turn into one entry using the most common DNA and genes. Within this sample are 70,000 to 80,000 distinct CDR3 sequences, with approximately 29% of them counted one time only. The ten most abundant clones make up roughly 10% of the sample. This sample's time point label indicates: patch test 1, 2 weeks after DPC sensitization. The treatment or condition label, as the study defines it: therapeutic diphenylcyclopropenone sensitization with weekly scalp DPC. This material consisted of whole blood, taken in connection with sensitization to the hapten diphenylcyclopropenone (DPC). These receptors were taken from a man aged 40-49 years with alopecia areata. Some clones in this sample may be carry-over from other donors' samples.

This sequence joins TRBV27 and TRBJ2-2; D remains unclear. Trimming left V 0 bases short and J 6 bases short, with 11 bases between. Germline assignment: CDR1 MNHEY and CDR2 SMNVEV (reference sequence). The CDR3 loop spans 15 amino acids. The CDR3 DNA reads TGTGCCAGCAGTTTATCGGGAAATCCACCCGGGGAGCTGTTTTTT. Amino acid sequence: CASSLSGNPPGELFF.

CDR3 DNA sequence: TGTGCCAGCTCACCCGAGACACTTTCCTTGGGTAACACCGGGGAGCTGTTTTTT. It is translated as CASSPETLSLGNTGELFF. This chain uses TRBV18 with TRBJ2-2; D unclear. V lost 3 bases, J lost 2 bases, and 19 bases lay in between. The CDR3 covers 18 residues. Looked up from germline, CDR1 is KGHSH and CDR2 is LQKENI.

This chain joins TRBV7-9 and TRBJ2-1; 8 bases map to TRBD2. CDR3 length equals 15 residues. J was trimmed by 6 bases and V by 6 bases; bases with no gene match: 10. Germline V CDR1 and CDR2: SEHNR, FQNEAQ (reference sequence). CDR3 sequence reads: CASSPVAGSPNEQFF. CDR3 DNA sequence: TGTGCCAGCAGTCCAGTAGCGGGATCCCCCAATGAGCAGTTCTTC.

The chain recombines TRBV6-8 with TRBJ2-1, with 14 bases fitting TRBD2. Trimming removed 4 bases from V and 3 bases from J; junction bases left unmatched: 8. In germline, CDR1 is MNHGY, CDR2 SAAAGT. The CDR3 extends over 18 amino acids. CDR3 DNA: TGTGCCAGCAGTTCTCGACTAGCGGGAGGGCCGGGCTACAATGAGCAGTTCTTC. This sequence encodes CASSSRLAGGPGYNEQFF.

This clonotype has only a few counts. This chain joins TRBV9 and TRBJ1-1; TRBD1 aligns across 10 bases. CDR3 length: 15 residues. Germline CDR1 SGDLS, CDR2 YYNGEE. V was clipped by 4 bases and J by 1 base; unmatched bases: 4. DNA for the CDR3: TGTGCCAGCAGCCCAGGGACAGGGGAGAACACTGAAGCTTTCTTT. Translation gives CASSPGTGENTEAFF.

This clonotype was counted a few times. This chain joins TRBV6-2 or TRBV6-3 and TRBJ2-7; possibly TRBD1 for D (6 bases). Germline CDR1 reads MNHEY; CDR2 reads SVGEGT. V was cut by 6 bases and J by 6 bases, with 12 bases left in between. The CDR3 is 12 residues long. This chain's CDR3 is CASREQGREQYF. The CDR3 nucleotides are TGTGCCAGCAGAGAACAGGGTCGCGAGCAGTACTTC.

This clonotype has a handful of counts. Here the CDR3 DNA reads TGCAGTGCGCAACCTCCCTCACTAGTCTACAATGAGCAGTTCTTC. It specifies CSAQPPSLVYNEQFF. V and J are TRBV20-1 and TRBJ2-1, with D perhaps TRBD2 (5 bases). This CDR3 is built from 15 residues. Germline loops: CDR1 DFQATT, CDR2 SNEGSKA (reference sequence). V was cut by 6 bases and J by 3 bases, with 18 bases left in between.

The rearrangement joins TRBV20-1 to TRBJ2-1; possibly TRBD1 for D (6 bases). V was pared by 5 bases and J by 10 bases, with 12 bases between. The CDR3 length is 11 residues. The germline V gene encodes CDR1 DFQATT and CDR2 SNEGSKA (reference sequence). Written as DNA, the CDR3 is TGCAGTGCTGCAGGGGTACAGGAGCAGTTCTTC. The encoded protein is CSAAGVQEQFF.

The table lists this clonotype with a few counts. The CDR3 DNA sequence: TGTGCCAGCAGCCAATCGGACTACGGGGGCTACGAGCAGTACTTC. This encodes CASSQSDYGGYEQYF. This chain links TRBV7-2 with TRBJ2-7; D is perhaps TRBD2 (6 bases). CDR3 size: 15 residues. Germline V gene sequence: CDR1 SGHTA, CDR2 FQGNSA. Trimming cost V 5 bases and J 3 bases, with 17 bases left between them.